This entry concerns a single TCR beta chain. It was with unique molecular identifiers that the TCRbeta library was prepared. TCRdb re-derived calls from the PCR reads in MiXCR, one entry per CDR3 protein. This table holds approximately 82,000 distinct CDR3 sequences, 15% found once. The data were obtained in a study of T-cell reconstitution after alpha-beta-depleted transplantation in children. In germline, CDR1 is SNHLY, CDR2 FYNNEI. With 5 bases clipped from V and 0 bases from J, the junction kept 11 bases outside the gene matches. The CDR3 covers 19 residues. Source: PBMCs, mostly from graft donor cells, taken 180 days after TCRalphabeta/CD19-depleted stem cell transplant. The receptor's source is a male patient between 2 and 10 years old who had a stem cell transplant for acute lymphoblastic leukemia, so the T cells may come from the graft donor. The chain joins TRBV2 to TRBJ2-3, with 13 bases that match TRBD2. The CDR3 loop is CASSRTPGLAGTSTDTQYF. CDR3 DNA sequence: TGTGCCAGCAGTCGAACACCGGGACTAGCGGGGACGAGCACAGATACGCAGTATTTT. Using reference TRBV2 and TRBJ2-3 for the parts outside the CDR3, the full variable domain is EPEVTQTPSHQVTQMGQEVILRCVPISNHLYFYWYRQILGQKVEFLVSFYNNEISEKSEIFDDQFSVERPDGSNFTLKIRSTKLEDSAMYFCASSRTPGLAGTSTDTQYFGPGTRLTVL.